The rows below give T cell receptor beta chains drawn from one sample of a study of cytomegalovirus exposure and HLA in healthy donors. Data came from immunoSEQ multiplex PCR; TCRdb stores just in-frame clones and leaves some out. The table shows 90,000 to 150,000 clones, with roughly 8.6% occurring only once. The material sequenced was PBMCs. These receptor sequences come from a woman aged 40 to 50 in good health and CMV-seropositive. Each CDR3 is given with its conserved first and last residue. D genes are given only for firm matches. Size is stated for part of the rows, as once, few or many counts, or as a class when the clone is expanded.

J gene | V gene | clone size | D gene | CDR3 DNA | CDR3 protein
TRBJ2-7 | TRBV7-9 | few | TRBD1 | TGTGCCAGCAGCTCCGATGACAGGGGGTCCCACGAGCAGTACTTC | CASSSDDRGSHEQYF
TRBJ2-3 | TRBV28 | - | TRBD1 | TGTGCCAGCAGTCTGGGGGGACAGGGAGCAGATACGCAGTATTTT | CASSLGGQGADTQYF
TRBJ1-2 | TRBV11-2 | - | - | TGTGCCAGCAGCATTGGGGAGGGGGGACCAGGCTATGGCTACACCTTC | CASSIGEGGPGYGYTF
TRBJ2-4 | TRBV10-3 | - | - | TGTGCCATCAGTGAGTCTGAGGCAGGGTCAAACATTCAGTACTTC | CAISESEAGSNIQYF
TRBJ2-1 | TRBV2 | - | - | TGTGCCAGCAGGCAGGGAGGCTACAATGAGCAGTTCTTC | CASRQGGYNEQFF
TRBJ2-7 | TRBV9 | few | TRBD2 | TGTGCCAGCAGCCTCGGACTAGCTTCCTACGAGCAGTACTTC | CASSLGLASYEQYF
TRBJ1-3 | TRBV5-1 | - | TRBD1 | TGCGCCAGCAGCTCGACAGGGGGCCCCACTGGAAACACCATATATTTT | CASSSTGGPTGNTIYF
TRBJ1-2 | TRBV30 | few | - | TGTGCCTGGAGTGTTGCAGGGGCGAACTATGGCTACACCTTC | CAWSVAGANYGYTF
TRBJ1-2 | TRBV5-1 | - | - | TGCGCCAGCAGCTTGGGGGTTGCGAGACAGTCTAACTATGGCTACACCTTC | CASSLGVARQSNYGYTF
TRBJ2-7 | TRBV25-1 | - | - | TGTGCCAGCAGGGGGCAGATTATTCCCTACGAGCAGTACTTC | CASRGQIIPYEQYF
TRBJ1-1 | TRBV19 | - | - | TGTGCCAGTAGTATAGCACTCCGAAGCACTGAAGCTTTCTTT | CASSIALRSTEAFF
TRBJ1-1 | TRBV6-5 | few | TRBD1 | TGTGCCAGCAGCCTCGACAGGGTAAACACTGAAGCTTTCTTT | CASSLDRVNTEAFF
TRBJ1-1 | TRBV11-2 | - | - | TGTGCCAGCAGCTCAACAGGCGGAAACACTGAAGCTTTCTTT | CASSSTGGNTEAFF
TRBJ2-5 | TRBV5-1 | - | - | TGCGCCAGCGGGGGCTCCAGGGAAGAGACCCAGTACTTC | CASGGSREETQYF
TRBJ1-1 | TRBV7-9 | few | - | TGTGCCAGCAGCTTAGACGTCAGGGCCGTGAACACTGAAGCTTTCTTT | CASSLDVRAVNTEAFF
TRBJ2-4 | TRBV2 | - | - | TGTGCCAGCAGTGAAAACAGCCAAAACATTCAGTACTTC | CASSENSQNIQYF
TRBJ2-3 | TRBV5-6 | few | - | TGTGCCAGCAGGTCGGGACTCCCAAGCACAGATACGCAGTATTTT | CASRSGLPSTDTQYF
TRBJ2-3 | TRBV2 | few | TRBD1 | TGTGCCAGCAGTGAACGGAGATGGGACAGCGAGTGGGATACGCAGTATTTT | CASSERRWDSEWDTQYF
TRBJ1-1 | TRBV7-9 | few | - | TGTGCCAGCAGCTTAACCCAGGACACTGAAGCTTTCTTT | CASSLTQDTEAFF
TRBJ1-3 | TRBV4-1 | - | - | TGCGCCAGCAGACCACAGGTAGCTGGAAACACCATATATTTT | CASRPQVAGNTIYF
TRBJ2-1 | TRBV4-1 | - | - | TGCGCCAGCAGCCAAGTAGATAGGACTCACAATGAGCAGTTCTTC | CASSQVDRTHNEQFF
TRBJ1-1 | TRBV14 | few | - | TGTGCCAGCAGCCTACAGGGTAATAAAGCTTTCTTT | CASSLQGNKAFF
TRBJ2-1 | TRBV5-6 | - | - | TGTGCCAGCAGTCCGATCAGATACAATGAGCAGTTCTTC | CASSPIRYNEQFF
TRBJ2-5 | TRBV7-3 | - | TRBD2 | TGTGCCAGCAGCTCGCTAGCGGGGGGGCAGGAGACCCAGTACTTC | CASSSLAGGQETQYF
TRBJ1-1 | TRBV11-2 | - | - | TGTGCCAGCAGCTTGCCTCCACAGTTGAACACTGAAGCTTTCTTT | CASSLPPQLNTEAFF
TRBJ1-3 | TRBV28 | few | - | TGTGCCAGCAGTTTATCCCGGGGGGGTGGAAACACCATATATTTT | CASSLSRGGGNTIYF
TRBJ2-1 | TRBV25-1 | medium-sized | - | TGTGCCAGCAGTGAGAGTGGGGGGGCAAAAAATGAGCAGTTCTTC | CASSESGGAKNEQFF
TRBJ2-1 | TRBV27 | - | - | TGTGCCAGCAGTTCCCCCCACAAGTACAGCTACAATGAGCAGTTCTTC | CASSSPHKYSYNEQFF
TRBJ1-1 | TRBV7-8 | - | - | TGTGCCAGCAGCTTAGGAGTGTTATACACTGAAGCTTTCTTT | CASSLGVLYTEAFF
TRBJ1-2 | TRBV5-1 | few | TRBD1 | TGCGCCAGCAGCTTGGAGGGGGCGGGTGGCTACACCTTC | CASSLEGAGGYTF
TRBJ2-1 | TRBV6-4 | few | TRBD2 | TGTGCCAGCAGTGACGGGACTAGCGGGGGGAATGAGCAGTTCTTC | CASSDGTSGGNEQFF
TRBJ2-7 | TRBV5-1 | - | - | TGCGCCAGCAGCTTGGTATCCAGGGCTGCCTACGAGCAGTACTTC | CASSLVSRAAYEQYF
TRBJ1-4 | TRBV19 | few | - | TGTGCCAGTAGTATAGCCGAGGCGGGAGTAAAGGAAAAACTGTTTTTT | CASSIAEAGVKEKLFF
TRBJ2-3 | TRBV27 | - | TRBD1 | TGTGCCAGCAGTCCTACAGGGGCGAGCACAGATACGCAGTATTTT | CASSPTGASTDTQYF
TRBJ2-5 | TRBV30 | few | - | TGTGCCTGGAGGAGTCGGGGCGGGGCACAAGAGACCCAGTACTTC | CAWRSRGGAQETQYF
TRBJ1-2 | TRBV6-4 | - | - | TGTGCCAGCAGTGACTCGCCAGCGGGAATCTATGGCTACACCTTC | CASSDSPAGIYGYTF
TRBJ2-7 | TRBV7-9 | - | TRBD1 | TGTGCCAGCAGCAACACAGGGGGTGGGATGAGGGAGCAGTACTTC | CASSNTGGGMREQYF